The clone carrying this T cell receptor (beta chain) was picked up many times. The data derive from a study of regulatory T cells in long-lasting Graves disease. Arm-PCR of CDR3 regions with iRepertoire HTBI primers generated TCR beta libraries. TCRdb recomputed calls from the multiplex PCR reads with MiXCR, one row per CDR3 protein. The sample has around 500,000 distinct CDR3 sequences, around 13% seen once; the top ten hold 8% to 10%. Trimming took 5 bases from V and 4 from J; bases not matched to a gene: 6. This CDR3 contains 16 residues. Germline V gene lookup returns CDR1 SGHTA and CDR2 FQGNSA. Time point given: newly diagnosed GD, antithyroid drugs for less than 3 months. The authors made the TCR library using RNA they extracted from PBMCs. These data were also reused for a study on T cells in Graves' hyperthyroidism and ophthalmopathy.

This chain joins TRBV7-2 and TRBJ2-1; 12 nucleotides agree with TRBD1. The clonotype comes from a woman aged 30 to 39 with Graves disease. The sequences come from peripheral blood mononuclear cells (PBMCs), collected at new diagnosis, from a patient treated with antithyroid drugs. CDR3 sequence: CASSRGTGGEYNEQFF. The CDR3 region has the DNA TGTGCCAGCAGCCGAGGGACAGGGGGCGAGTACAATGAGCAGTTCTTC.